A single sample is the source of the 28 T cell receptor beta chains below, sequenced in a study of T-cell memory formation after mild COVID-19. TCRdb recomputed calls from the 5' RACE reads with MiXCR, one row per CDR3 protein. The profile shows 70,000 to 100,000 distinct CDR3 sequences, about 14% of them singletons. Specimen: PBMCs or a T cell subset sorted from them (not recorded which). Receptors were obtained from a man between 18 and 29 years old who had mild COVID-19 (a few samples of this study predate the infection). Cell type and time point are not known.

The chain employs TRBV4-1 and TRBJ2-5, with D possibly TRBD2 on 6 matching bases. The V end was cut by 1 base, the J end by 6 bases, with 12 bases between. This CDR3 has 14 residues. CDR1 and CDR2 from the germline V gene are MGHRA and YSYEKL. The CDR3 DNA is TGCGCCAGCAGCCAAGGGACTAACCCACAGACCCAGTACTTC. Protein product: CASSQGTNPQTQYF.

This clonotype was counted between two and nine times. J is TRBJ2-3 and V is TRBV20-1; 9 bases line up with TRBD1. This CDR3 has 15 residues. After removal of 6 bases from V and 2 bases from J, the junction contained 9 bases not matched to a gene. Germline-derived CDR1 and CDR2 are DFQATT and SNEGSKA (reference sequence). The DNA of the CDR3 is TGCAGTGCCAACCCGGACAGGGGAGACACAGATACGCAGTATTTT. This sequence encodes CSANPDRGDTDTQYF.

This clonotype has just a few counts. This chain uses TRBV7-2 with TRBJ2-3, with 8 nucleotides matching TRBD2. The CDR3 loop spans 17 amino acids. V dropped 1 base and J dropped 2; count of bases not matched to a gene: 8. Germline CDR1 SGHTA, CDR2 FQGNSA. The CDR3 nucleotides read TGTGCCAGCAGCTTAGTAGGTAGCGGGGCTAACACAGATACGCAGTATTTT. It codes for CASSLVGSGANTDTQYF.

The chain links TRBV7-2 to TRBJ2-2, with 10 bases lining up with TRBD2. Germline CDR1 and CDR2: SGHTA and FQGNSA. The CDR3 consists of 15 residues. V lost 1 base and J lost 11; bases outside the gene matches: 7. CDR3: CASSLVVASGGELFF. CDR3 nucleotide sequence: TGTGCCAGCAGCTTAGTGGTGGCTAGCGGGGGAGAGCTGTTTTTT. The full variable domain, rest sourced from reference TRBV7-2 and TRBJ2-2, is GAGVSQSPSNKVTEKGKDVELRCDPISGHTALYWYRQSLGQGLEFLIYFQGNSAPDKSGLPSDRFSAERTGGSVSTLTIQRTQQEDSAVYLCASSLVVASGGELFFGEGSRLTVL.

This clonotype was counted a few times. The CDR3, as DNA: TGTGCCAGCAGCTCAGGGCGCGAGACCCAGTACTTC. This sequence encodes CASSSGRETQYF. V gene TRBV7-2 combines with J gene TRBJ2-5, with a possible D match to TRBD1 (5 bases). Per the germline V gene, CDR1 is SGHTA and CDR2 is FQGNSA. This CDR3 contains 12 residues. Between the trimmed V and J ends, which lost 4 bases and 5 bases, there was a span of 8 bases.

This rearrangement joins TRBV12-3 or TRBV12-4 to TRBJ1-4; TRBD1 matches 7 bases. The CDR3 is 15 residues long. V gave up 6 bases and J gave up 3 bases; unmatched junction bases: 7. Here the CDR3 DNA reads TGTGCCAGCAGCCTCCAGGGGGTGGCTAATGAAAAACTGTTTTTT. This translates into CASSLQGVANEKLFF.

This clonotype came up a few times. V and J are TRBV6-5 and TRBJ2-3; TRBD2 aligns across 10 bases. The CDR3 consists of 16 residues. With V trimmed by 1 base and J by 5 bases, 6 bases remained unmatched. Germline V gene lookup returns CDR1 MNHEY and CDR2 SVGAGI. CDR3 sequence reads: CASSYLSGGGEDTQYF. The CDR3 nucleotides read TGTGCCAGCAGTTACTTGAGCGGGGGGGGTGAAGATACGCAGTATTTT.

The chain links TRBV29-1 to TRBJ1-2; 10 bases fit TRBD1. CDR3 length equals 13 residues. The V gene's germline CDR1 is SQVTM and CDR2 ANQGSEA. V trimming: 3 bases; J trimming: 7 bases; junction bases outside the gene matches: 5. This CDR3 reads CSVDRQGAGGYTF. The CDR3 DNA is TGCAGCGTTGATAGACAGGGGGCCGGTGGCTACACCTTC.

This clonotype turned up a few times. The chain joins TRBV3-1 to TRBJ2-7; D perhaps matches TRBD2 (6 bases). This CDR3 comprises 16 residues. Trimming cost V 1 base and J 3 bases, with 16 bases left between them. Germline CDR1 and CDR2: LGHDT and YNNKEL (reference sequence). CDR3 bases: TGTGCCAGCAGCCAAGTGGCGGCGGGGCCAATCTACGAGCAGTACTTC. Its translation is CASSQVAAGPIYEQYF.

The chain recombines TRBV29-1 with TRBJ1-2; D remains unclear. This CDR3 has 15 residues. Between the trimmed V and J ends, which lost 0 bases and 1 base, there was a span of 12 bases. CDR1 is SQVTM and CDR2 is ANQGSEA in the germline V gene. Written as DNA, the CDR3 is TGCAGCGTTGAAGACGGAGAGAACCATAACTATGGCTACACCTTC. Its protein is CSVEDGENHNYGYTF.

This chain joins TRBV5-1 and TRBJ1-5, with D maybe TRBD1 (5 bases). CDR3 length: 16 residues. Trimming removed 4 bases at V and 4 bases at J, with 18 bases between. The V gene's germline CDR1 is SGHRS and CDR2 YFSETQ. CDR3 amino acids: CASSTRTDRVNQPQHF. The CDR3 nucleotides are TGCGCCAGCAGCACACGAACAGACAGAGTAAATCAGCCCCAGCATTTT. Full variable domain (missing parts from reference TRBV5-1 and TRBJ1-5): KAGVTQTPRYLIKTRGQQVTLSCSPISGHRSVSWYQQTPGQGLQFLFEYFSETQRNKGNFPGRFSGRQFSNSRSEMNVSTLELGDSALYLCASSTRTDRVNQPQHFGDGTRLSIL.

This clonotype appeared a few times. V and J are TRBV9 and TRBJ2-2; D remains ambiguous. The CDR3 contains 12 residues. Germline lookup yields CDR1 SGDLS and CDR2 YYNGEE. V shed 4 bases and J shed 5 bases, with 6 bases lying between them. The CDR3 nucleotides read TGTGCCAGCAGCCCCCGAACCGGGGAGCTGTTTTTT. It translates to CASSPRTGELFF.

This clonotype appeared a single time. This chain links TRBV7-2 with TRBJ2-1; weak D call: TRBD2 (5 bases). CDR1 and CDR2 (germline): SGHTA, FQGNSA. The V end lost 4 bases, the J end lost 7 bases, and 17 bases lay between the germline ends. The CDR3 covers 15 residues. This chain's CDR3 is CASSSGLVGGNEQFF. CDR3 nucleotides: TGTGCCAGCAGCTCAGGACTTGTCGGAGGAAATGAGCAGTTCTTC.

The J gene is TRBJ2-3, the V gene TRBV7-2; D gene uncertain. V lost 1 base, J lost 4 bases, and 9 bases lay in between. The CDR3 length is 14 residues. From germline, CDR1 is SGHTA and CDR2 FQGNSA. Here the CDR3 DNA reads TGTGCCAGCAGCTTAGATTCAGCCGCAGATACGCAGTATTTT. This sequence encodes CASSLDSAADTQYF.

Only a few counts were recorded for this clonotype. The genes are TRBV19 and TRBJ2-1, with a tentative D call TRBD1 (6 bases). The CDR3 contains 15 residues. Trimming stripped 9 bases from V and 0 bases from J, with 15 bases between. Germline values: CDR1 LNHDA, CDR2 SQIVND (reference sequence). The CDR3 nucleotides are TGTGCCAGCCAAAGGACAGAGAGCTCCTACAATGAGCAGTTCTTC. It yields the protein CASQRTESSYNEQFF.

This clonotype showed up many times. Here the CDR3 DNA reads TGTGCCAGCAGCTTTTTAAGTGAAGCTTTCTTT. Translated: CASSFLSEAFF. V gene TRBV5-4 combines with J gene TRBJ1-1; no firm D call. The CDR3 consists of 11 residues. Trimming pared 2 bases from V and 7 bases from J, leaving 6 bases between. Per the germline V gene, CDR1 is SGHNT and CDR2 is YYREEE (reference sequence).

This clonotype was seen a few times. J is TRBJ1-2 and V is TRBV12-3 or TRBV12-4; 7 nucleotides match TRBD1. The V gene end was trimmed by 2 bases and the J gene end by 8 bases; junction bases not matched to a gene: 11. This CDR3 spans 15 amino acids. CDR3 region: CASSLRDRSARGYTF. The CDR3 DNA follows: TGTGCCAGCAGTTTAAGGGACAGATCCGCCCGGGGCTACACCTTC.

This chain links TRBV5-5 with TRBJ2-7; TRBD2 might be the D (5 bases). Trimming pared 0 bases from V and 6 bases from J, leaving 16 bases between. The germline gives CDR1 SGHKS, CDR2 YYEKEE (reference sequence). CDR3 length equals 15 residues. CDR3: CASSLEVGGPPEQYF. DNA of the CDR3: TGTGCCAGCAGCTTGGAGGTTGGAGGACCGCCCGAGCAGTACTTC.

The sample holds a few counts of this clonotype. The junction and the germline gene differ at one end; a read error may be behind it. The V call is TRBV7-9, the J call TRBJ2-5; 7 positions match TRBD2. This CDR3 comprises 12 residues. Per the germline V gene, CDR1 is SEHNR and CDR2 is FQNEAQ (reference sequence). The CDR3 sequence: CASSLAEETQYF. The CDR3 coding sequence is TGTGCCAGCAGCCTAGCGGAAGAGACCCAGTACTTC.

The chain employs TRBV29-1 and TRBJ2-3, with 8 bases identical to TRBD2. V shed 0 bases, J shed 1 base, and the junction held 3 bases outside the gene matches. CDR3 size: 15 residues. Germline V CDR1 and CDR2: SQVTM, ANQGSEA. The CDR3, as DNA: TGCAGCGTTGAAGACGGGCGGGGGGGCACAGATACGCAGTATTTT. Translated, it gives CSVEDGRGGTDTQYF.

The table lists this clonotype with a few counts. The J gene is TRBJ2-3, the V gene TRBV4-3; D is undetermined. Trimming took 3 bases from V and 6 from J, leaving 10 bases between them. Per germline, CDR1 LGHNA and CDR2 YSLEER. The CDR3 runs to 13 residues. The DNA for the CDR3 is TGCGCCAGCAGCCAGGCATTGTCTGATACGCAGTATTTT. This codes for CASSQALSDTQYF.

The chain carries TRBV11-3 and TRBJ2-2, with 10 bases aligning to TRBD1. This CDR3 region has 15 residues. The germline V gene encodes CDR1 SGHNT and CDR2 YENEEA. J lost 3 bases, V lost 5 bases, and 3 bases had no gene match. The CDR3 DNA sequence: TGTGCCAGCAGCACGGGACAGGGGTACACCGGGGAGCTGTTTTTT. It yields the protein CASSTGQGYTGELFF. The full variable domain, rest sourced from reference TRBV11-3 and TRBJ2-2, is EAGVVQSPRYKIIEKKQPVAFWCNPISGHNTLYWYLQNLGQGPELLIRYENEEAVDDSQLPKDRFSAERLKGVDSTLKIQPAELGDSAVYLCASSTGQGYTGELFFGEGSRLTVL.

This rearrangement joins TRBV9 to TRBJ1-2; D may be TRBD1 (5 bases). CDR1 SGDLS and CDR2 YYNGEE come from the germline V gene. The germline V and J ends were trimmed by 0 bases and 4 bases, with 10 bases remaining between them. This CDR3 has 14 amino acids. CDR3 sequence: CASSVDGAIYGYTF. CDR3 bases: TGTGCCAGCAGCGTAGATGGGGCTATCTATGGCTACACCTTC. The whole variable domain, filled in from reference TRBV9 and TRBJ1-2, reads DSGVTQTPKHLITATGQRVTLRCSPRSGDLSVYWYQQSLDQGLQFLIQYYNGEERAKGNILERFSAQQFPDLHSELNLSSLELGDSALYFCASSVDGAIYGYTFGSGTRLTVV.

For this clonotype: A much larger clone lies one base from this, so it may be a read error. The rearrangement links TRBV6-1 to TRBJ2-7; the match to TRBD2 covers 7 bases. J gave up 0 bases and V 6 bases, and 5 bases lay outside the gene matches. Looked up from germline, CDR1 is MNHNS and CDR2 is SASEGT. This CDR3 region has 14 residues. CDR3 DNA: TGTGCCAGCAGCGACGGCGGGGGCTCCTACGAGCAGTACTTC. Its translation is CASSDGGGSYEQYF.

This clonotype was counted a few times. This chain joins TRBV6-5 and TRBJ1-3; D unclear. This CDR3 has 15 amino acids. CDR1 is MNHEY, CDR2 SVGAGI, per germline. The V end lost 6 bases, the J end lost 8 bases, and 20 bases lay between the germline ends. The CDR3 region is CASRACFLEPHTIYF. The DNA of the CDR3 is TGTGCCAGCAGGGCGTGCTTTCTTGAACCCCACACCATATATTTT.

The chain couples TRBV5-1 to TRBJ2-7; TRBD2 aligns across 8 bases. CDR1 and CDR2 from the germline V gene are SGHRS and YFSETQ. This CDR3 comprises 13 residues. The junction had 2 bases not matched to a gene; V was cut back by 3 bases and J by 3 bases. This chain's CDR3 is CASSYGTSYEQYV. CDR3 coding DNA: TGCGCCAGCAGCTACGGGACTAGCTACGAGCAGTACGTC.

The rearrangement joins TRBV13 to TRBJ2-1, with 10 bases lining up with TRBD2. There are 15 residues in the CDR3. V lost 1 base and J lost 7; bases outside the gene matches: 4. CDR1 is PRHDT, CDR2 FYEKMQ, per germline (reference sequence). The DNA of the CDR3 is TGTGCCAGCAGCTTAGCTAGCGGGGGCCCAAATGAGCAGTTCTTC. Its protein product is CASSLASGGPNEQFF.

The V call is TRBV4-1, the J call TRBJ1-5; D gene ambiguous. This CDR3 spans 12 amino acids. Germline V gene sequence: CDR1 MGHRA, CDR2 YSYEKL. The V gene lost 0 bases and the J gene lost 4 bases, with 1 base spanning the gap. CDR3 region: CASSQENQPQHF. For the CDR3, the DNA is TGCGCCAGCAGCCAAGAAAATCAGCCCCAGCATTTT.